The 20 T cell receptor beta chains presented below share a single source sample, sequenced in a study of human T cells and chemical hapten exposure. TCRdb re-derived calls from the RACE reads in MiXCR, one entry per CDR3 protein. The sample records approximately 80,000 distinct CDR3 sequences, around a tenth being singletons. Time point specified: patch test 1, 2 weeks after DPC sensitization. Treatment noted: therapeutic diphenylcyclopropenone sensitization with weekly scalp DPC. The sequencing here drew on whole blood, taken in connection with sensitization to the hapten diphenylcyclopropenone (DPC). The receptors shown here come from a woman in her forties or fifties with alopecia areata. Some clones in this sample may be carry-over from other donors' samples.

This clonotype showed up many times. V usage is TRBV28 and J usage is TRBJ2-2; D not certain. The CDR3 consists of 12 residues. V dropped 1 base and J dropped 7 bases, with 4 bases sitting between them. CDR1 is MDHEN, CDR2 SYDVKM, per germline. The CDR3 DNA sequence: TGTGCCAGCAGTTTATCTCTCGGGGAGCTGTTTTTT. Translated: CASSLSLGELFF. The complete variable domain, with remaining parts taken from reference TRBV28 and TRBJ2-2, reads DVKVTQSSRYLVKRTGEKVFLECVQDMDHENMFWYRQDPGLGLRLIYFSYDVKMKEKGDIPEGYSVSREKKERFSLILESASTNQTSMYLCASSLSLGELFFGEGSRLTVL.

Here the CDR3 reads CSAKISYEQYF. The CDR3 nucleotides read TGCAGTGCTAAAATCTCCTACGAGCAGTACTTC. The chain combines TRBV20-1 with TRBJ2-7; D not certain. This CDR3 has 11 residues. The germline V gene has CDR1 DFQATT and CDR2 SNEGSKA (reference sequence). V gave up 4 bases and J gave up 0 bases, with 4 bases separating them.

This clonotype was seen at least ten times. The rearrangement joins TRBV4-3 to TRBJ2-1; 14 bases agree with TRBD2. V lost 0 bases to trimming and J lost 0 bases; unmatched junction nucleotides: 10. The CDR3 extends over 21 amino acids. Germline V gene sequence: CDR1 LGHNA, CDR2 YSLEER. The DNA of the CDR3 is TGCGCCAGCAGCCAAGAAGAACCGGGACTAGCGGGGGTTAGCTCCTACAATGAGCAGTTCTTC. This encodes CASSQEEPGLAGVSSYNEQFF.

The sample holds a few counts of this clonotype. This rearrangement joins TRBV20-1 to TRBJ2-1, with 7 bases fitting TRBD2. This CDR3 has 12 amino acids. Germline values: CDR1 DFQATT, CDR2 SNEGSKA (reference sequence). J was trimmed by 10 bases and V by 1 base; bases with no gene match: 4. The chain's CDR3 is CSARGPAGEQFF. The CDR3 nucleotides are TGCAGTGCTAGAGGCCCAGCGGGGGAGCAGTTCTTC.

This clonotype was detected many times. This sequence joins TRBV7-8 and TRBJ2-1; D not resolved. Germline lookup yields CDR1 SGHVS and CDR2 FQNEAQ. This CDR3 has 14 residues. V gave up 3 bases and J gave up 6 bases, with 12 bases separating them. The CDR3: CASSFDRQGNEQFF. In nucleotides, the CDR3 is TGTGCCAGCAGCTTCGACCGACAAGGCAATGAGCAGTTCTTC.

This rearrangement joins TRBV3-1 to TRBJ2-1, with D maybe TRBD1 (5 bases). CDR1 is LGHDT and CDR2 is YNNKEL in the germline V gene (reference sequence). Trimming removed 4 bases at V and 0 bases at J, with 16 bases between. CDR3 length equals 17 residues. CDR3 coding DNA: TGTGCCAGCAGCCGCCCGCAGGGTCAGAGCTCCTACAATGAGCAGTTCTTC. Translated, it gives CASSRPQGQSSYNEQFF.

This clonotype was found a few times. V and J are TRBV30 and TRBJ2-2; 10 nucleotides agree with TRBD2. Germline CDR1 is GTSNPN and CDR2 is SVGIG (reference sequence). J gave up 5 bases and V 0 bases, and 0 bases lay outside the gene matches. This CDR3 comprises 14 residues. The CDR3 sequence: CAWSVLAGTGELFF. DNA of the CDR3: TGTGCCTGGAGTGTACTAGCGGGAACCGGGGAGCTGTTTTTT.

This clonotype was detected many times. The CDR3: CASSTSGSGYNEQFF. CDR3 nucleotides: TGCGCCAGCAGCACTAGCGGGAGCGGGTACAATGAGCAGTTCTTC. The V gene is TRBV10-1, the J gene TRBJ2-1; 11 nucleotides align to TRBD2. The germline V gene has CDR1 WNHNN and CDR2 SYGVQD (reference sequence). Unmatched junction bases numbered 5, after V lost 6 bases and J lost 4 bases. The CDR3 is made up of 15 amino acids.

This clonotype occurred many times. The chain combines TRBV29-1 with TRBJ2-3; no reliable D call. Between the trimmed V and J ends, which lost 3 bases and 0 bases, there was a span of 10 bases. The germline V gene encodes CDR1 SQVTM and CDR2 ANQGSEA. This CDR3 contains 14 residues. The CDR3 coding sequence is TGCAGCGTTGATGGAGCGAGGAGCACAGATACGCAGTATTTT. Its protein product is CSVDGARSTDTQYF.

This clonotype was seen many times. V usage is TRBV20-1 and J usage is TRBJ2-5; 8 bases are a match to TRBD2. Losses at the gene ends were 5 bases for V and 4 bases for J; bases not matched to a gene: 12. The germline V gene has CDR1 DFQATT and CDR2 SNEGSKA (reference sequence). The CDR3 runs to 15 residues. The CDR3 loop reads CSAGGSGGDTETQYF. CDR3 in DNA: TGCAGTGCTGGGGGCAGCGGGGGTGACACAGAGACCCAGTACTTC.

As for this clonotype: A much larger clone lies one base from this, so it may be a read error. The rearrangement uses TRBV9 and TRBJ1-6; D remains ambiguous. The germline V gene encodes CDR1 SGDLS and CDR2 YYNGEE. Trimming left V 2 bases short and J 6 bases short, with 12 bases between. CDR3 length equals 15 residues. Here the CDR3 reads CASSVDTASNSPLHF. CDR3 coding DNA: TGTGCCAGCAGCGTCGACACGGCTTCTAATTCACCCCTCCACTTT. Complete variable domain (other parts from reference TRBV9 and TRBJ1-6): DSGVTQTPKHLITATGQRVTLRCSPRSGDLSVYWYQQSLDQGLQFLIQYYNGEERAKGNILERFSAQQFPDLHSELNLSSLELGDSALYFCASSVDTASNSPLHFGNGTRLTVT.

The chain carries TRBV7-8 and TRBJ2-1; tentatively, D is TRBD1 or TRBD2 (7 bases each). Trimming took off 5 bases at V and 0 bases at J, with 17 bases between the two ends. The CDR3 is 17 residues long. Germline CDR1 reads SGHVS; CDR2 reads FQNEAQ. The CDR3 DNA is TGTGCCAGCAGCCCAGGGGACAGCGGGATCTCCTACAATGAGCAGTTCTTC. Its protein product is CASSPGDSGISYNEQFF.

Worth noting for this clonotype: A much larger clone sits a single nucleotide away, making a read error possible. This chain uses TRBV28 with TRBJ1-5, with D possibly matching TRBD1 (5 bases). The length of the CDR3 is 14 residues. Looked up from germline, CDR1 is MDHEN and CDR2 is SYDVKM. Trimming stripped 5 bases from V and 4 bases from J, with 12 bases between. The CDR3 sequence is CASSAGTANQPQHF. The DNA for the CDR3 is TGTGCCAGCAGTGCAGGGACGGCTAATCAGCCCCAGCATTTT.

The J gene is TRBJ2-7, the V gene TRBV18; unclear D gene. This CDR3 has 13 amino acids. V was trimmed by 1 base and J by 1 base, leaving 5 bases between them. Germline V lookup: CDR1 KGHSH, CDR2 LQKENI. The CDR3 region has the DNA TGTGCCAGCTCACCACAGGGATCCTACGAGCAGTACTTC. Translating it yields CASSPQGSYEQYF.

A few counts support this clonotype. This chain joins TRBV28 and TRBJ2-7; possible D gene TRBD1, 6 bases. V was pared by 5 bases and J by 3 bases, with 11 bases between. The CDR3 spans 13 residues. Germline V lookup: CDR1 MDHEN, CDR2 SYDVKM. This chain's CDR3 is CASSRDTRYEQYF. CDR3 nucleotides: TGTGCCAGCAGTAGGGACACACGCTACGAGCAGTACTTC. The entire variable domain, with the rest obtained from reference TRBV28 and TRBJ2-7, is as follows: DVKVTQSSRYLVKRTGEKVFLECVQDMDHENMFWYRQDPGLGLRLIYFSYDVKMKEKGDIPEGYSVSREKKERFSLILESASTNQTSMYLCASSRDTRYEQYFGPGTRLTVT.

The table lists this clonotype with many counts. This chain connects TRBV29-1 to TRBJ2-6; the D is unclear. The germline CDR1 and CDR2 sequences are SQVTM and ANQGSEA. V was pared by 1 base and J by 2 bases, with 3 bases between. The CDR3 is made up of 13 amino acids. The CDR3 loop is CSVEVTGANVLTF. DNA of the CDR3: TGCAGCGTTGAAGTGACTGGGGCCAACGTCCTGACTTTC.

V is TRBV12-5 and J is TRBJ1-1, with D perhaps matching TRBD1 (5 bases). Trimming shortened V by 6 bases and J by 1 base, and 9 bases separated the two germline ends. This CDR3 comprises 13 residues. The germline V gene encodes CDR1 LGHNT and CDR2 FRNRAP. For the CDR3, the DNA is TGTGCTAGTGGGGGGGAGACGAACACTGAAGCTTTCTTT. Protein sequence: CASGGETNTEAFF. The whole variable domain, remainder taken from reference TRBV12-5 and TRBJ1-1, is DARVTQTPRHKVTEMGQEVTMRCQPILGHNTVFWYRQTMMQGLELLAYFRNRAPLDDSGMPKDRFSAEMPDATLATLKIQPSEPRDSAVYFCASGGETNTEAFFGQGTRLTVV.

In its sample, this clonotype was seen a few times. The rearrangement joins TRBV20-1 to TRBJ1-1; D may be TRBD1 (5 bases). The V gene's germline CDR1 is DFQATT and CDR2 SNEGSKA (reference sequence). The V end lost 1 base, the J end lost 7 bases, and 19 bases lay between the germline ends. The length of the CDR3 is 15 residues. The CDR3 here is CSARGGATATLEAFF. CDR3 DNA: TGCAGTGCTAGAGGGGGTGCGACAGCCACCCTTGAAGCTTTCTTT.

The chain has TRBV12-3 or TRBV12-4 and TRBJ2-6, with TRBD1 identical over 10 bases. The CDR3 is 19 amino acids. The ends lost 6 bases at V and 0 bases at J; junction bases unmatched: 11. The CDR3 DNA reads TGTGCCAGCAGCGGGGCAGGGACAGGGGACTTCTCTGGGGCCAACGTCCTGACTTTC. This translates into CASSGAGTGDFSGANVLTF.

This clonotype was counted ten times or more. Here the CDR3 DNA reads TGTGCCAGCAGTTACTCCCGGACCCCCGTCATGAACACTGAAGCTTTCTTT. This gives the protein CASSYSRTPVMNTEAFF. V is TRBV6-5 and J is TRBJ1-1; D remains ambiguous. The CDR3 consists of 17 residues. The V gene lost 0 bases and the J gene lost 0 bases, with 14 bases spanning the gap. Germline CDR1 is MNHEY and CDR2 is SVGAGI.